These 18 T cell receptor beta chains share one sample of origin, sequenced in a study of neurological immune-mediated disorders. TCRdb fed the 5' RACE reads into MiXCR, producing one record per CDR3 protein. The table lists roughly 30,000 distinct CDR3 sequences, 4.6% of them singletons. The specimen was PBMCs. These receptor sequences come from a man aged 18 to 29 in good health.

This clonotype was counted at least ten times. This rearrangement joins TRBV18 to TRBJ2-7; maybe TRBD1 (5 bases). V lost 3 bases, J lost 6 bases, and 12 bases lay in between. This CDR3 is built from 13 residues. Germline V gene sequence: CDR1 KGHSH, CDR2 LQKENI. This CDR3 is CASSPGWGAEQYF. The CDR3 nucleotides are TGTGCCAGCTCACCGGGTTGGGGCGCCGAGCAGTACTTC.

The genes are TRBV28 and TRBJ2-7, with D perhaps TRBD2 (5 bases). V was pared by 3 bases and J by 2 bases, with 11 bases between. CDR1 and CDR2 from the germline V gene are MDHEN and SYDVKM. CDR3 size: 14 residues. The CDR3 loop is CASSFPGRAYEQYF. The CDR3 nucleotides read TGTGCCAGCAGTTTCCCGGGGAGAGCCTACGAGCAGTACTTC.

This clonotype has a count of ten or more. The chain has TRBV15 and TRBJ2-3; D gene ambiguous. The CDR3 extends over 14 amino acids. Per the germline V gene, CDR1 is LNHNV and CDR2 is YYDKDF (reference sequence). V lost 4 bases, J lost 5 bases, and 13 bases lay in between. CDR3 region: CATSTNPWGDTQYF. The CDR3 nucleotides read TGTGCCACCAGCACCAACCCTTGGGGAGATACGCAGTATTTT.

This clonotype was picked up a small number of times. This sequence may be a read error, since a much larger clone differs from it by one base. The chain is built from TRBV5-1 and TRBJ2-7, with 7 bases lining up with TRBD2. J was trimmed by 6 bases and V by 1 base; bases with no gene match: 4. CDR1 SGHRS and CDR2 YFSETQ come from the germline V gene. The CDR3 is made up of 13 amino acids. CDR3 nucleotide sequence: TGCGCCAGCAGCTTGATGTGGGGGGGCGAGCAGTACTTC. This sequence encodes CASSLMWGGEQYF.

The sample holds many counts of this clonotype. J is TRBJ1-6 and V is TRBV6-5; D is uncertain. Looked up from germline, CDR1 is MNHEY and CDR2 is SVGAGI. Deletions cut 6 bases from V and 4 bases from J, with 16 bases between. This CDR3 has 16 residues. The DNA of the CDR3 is TGTGCCAGCAGCCAATCGGAGGAGGTTTATAATTCACCCCTCCACTTT. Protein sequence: CASSQSEEVYNSPLHF.

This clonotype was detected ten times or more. In nucleotides, the CDR3 is TGTGCCAGCAGTCCCGGGACAGGGGGTTATGAAAAACTGTTTTTT. It is translated as CASSPGTGGYEKLFF. The V and J genes are TRBV12-3 or TRBV12-4 and TRBJ1-4; TRBD1 agrees at 11 bases. The CDR3 covers 15 residues. V dropped 5 bases and J dropped 6; count of bases not matched to a gene: 5.

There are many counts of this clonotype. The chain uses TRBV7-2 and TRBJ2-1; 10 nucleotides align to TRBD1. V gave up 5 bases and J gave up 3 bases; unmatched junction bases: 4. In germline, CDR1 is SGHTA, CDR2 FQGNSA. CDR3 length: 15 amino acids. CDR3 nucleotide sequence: TGTGCCAGCAGCCCGGGACAGGGGAACTACAATGAGCAGTTCTTC. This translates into CASSPGQGNYNEQFF.

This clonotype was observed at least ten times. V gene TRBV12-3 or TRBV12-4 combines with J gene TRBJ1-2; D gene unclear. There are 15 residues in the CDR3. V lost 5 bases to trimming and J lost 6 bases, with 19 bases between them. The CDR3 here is CASSPARRPWDGYTF. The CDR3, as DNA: TGTGCCAGCAGTCCAGCCCGACGGCCCTGGGATGGCTACACCTTC.

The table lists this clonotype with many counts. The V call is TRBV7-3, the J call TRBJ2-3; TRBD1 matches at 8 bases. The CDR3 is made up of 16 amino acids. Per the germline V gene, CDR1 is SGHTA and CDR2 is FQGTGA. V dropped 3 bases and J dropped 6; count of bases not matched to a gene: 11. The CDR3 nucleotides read TGTGCCAGCAGCTTCACCGGGACAGGAACGTCCGATACGCAGTATTTT. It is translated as CASSFTGTGTSDTQYF.

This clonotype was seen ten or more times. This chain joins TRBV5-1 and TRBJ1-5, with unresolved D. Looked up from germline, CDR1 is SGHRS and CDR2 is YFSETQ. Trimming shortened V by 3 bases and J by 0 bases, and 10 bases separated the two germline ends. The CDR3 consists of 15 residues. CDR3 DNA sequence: TGCGCCAGCAGCTACCTTACAAATAGCAATCAGCCCCAGCATTTT. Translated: CASSYLTNSNQPQHF.

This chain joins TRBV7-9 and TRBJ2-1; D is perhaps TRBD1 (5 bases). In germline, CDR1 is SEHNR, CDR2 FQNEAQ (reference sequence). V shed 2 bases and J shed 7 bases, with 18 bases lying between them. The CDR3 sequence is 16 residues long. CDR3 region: CASSLRCGAVGNEQFF. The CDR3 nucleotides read TGTGCCAGCAGCTTACGATGTGGGGCAGTTGGTAATGAGCAGTTCTTC.

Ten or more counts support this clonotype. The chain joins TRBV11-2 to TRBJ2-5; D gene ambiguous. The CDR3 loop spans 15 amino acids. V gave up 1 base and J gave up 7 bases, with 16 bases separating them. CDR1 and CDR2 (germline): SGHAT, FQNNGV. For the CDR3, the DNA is TGTGCCAGCAGCTTAGGCGTGTCATCAGTCGGGACCCAGTACTTC. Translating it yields CASSLGVSSVGTQYF.

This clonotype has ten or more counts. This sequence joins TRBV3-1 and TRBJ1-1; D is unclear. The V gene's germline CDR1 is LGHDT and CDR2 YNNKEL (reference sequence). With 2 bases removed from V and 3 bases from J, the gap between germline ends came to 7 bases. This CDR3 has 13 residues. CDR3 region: CASSQMGDTEAFF. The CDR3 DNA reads TGTGCCAGCAGCCAAATGGGTGACACTGAAGCTTTCTTT.

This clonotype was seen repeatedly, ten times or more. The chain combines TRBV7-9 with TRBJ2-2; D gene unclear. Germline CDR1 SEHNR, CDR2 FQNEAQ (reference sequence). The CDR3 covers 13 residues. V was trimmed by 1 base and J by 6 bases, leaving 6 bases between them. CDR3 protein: CASSLVASGELFF. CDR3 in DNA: TGTGCCAGCAGCTTAGTAGCATCCGGGGAGCTGTTTTTT.

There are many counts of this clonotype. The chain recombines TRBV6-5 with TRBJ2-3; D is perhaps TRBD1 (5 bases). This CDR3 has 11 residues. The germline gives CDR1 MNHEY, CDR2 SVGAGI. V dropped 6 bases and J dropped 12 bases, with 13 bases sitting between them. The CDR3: CASSPGYFQYF. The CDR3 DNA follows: TGTGCCAGCAGCCCAGGGTATTTTCAGTATTTT.

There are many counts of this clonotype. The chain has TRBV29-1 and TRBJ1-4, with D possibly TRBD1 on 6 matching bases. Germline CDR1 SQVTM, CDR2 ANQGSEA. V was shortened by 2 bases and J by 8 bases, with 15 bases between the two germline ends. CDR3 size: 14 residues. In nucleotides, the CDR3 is TGCAGCGTTGAATTGGGGGGGGCAAGCGAAAAACTGTTTTTT. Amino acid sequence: CSVELGGASEKLFF.

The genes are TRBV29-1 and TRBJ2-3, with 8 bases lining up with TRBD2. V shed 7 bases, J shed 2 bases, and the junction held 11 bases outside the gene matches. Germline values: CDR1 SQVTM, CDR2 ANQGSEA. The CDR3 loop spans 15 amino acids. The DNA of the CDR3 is TGCAGCGCGGGGGGGGACCGAGGTTTCACAGATACGCAGTATTTT. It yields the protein CSAGGDRGFTDTQYF.

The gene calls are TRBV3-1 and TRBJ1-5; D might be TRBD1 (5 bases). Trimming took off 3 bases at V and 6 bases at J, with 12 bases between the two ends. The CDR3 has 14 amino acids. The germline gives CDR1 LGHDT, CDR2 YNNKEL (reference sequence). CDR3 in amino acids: CASSQGSGGQPQHF. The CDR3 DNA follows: TGTGCCAGCAGCCAGGGCTCGGGGGGTCAGCCCCAGCATTTT.